This T cell receptor (beta chain) was identified in a study of T cell repertoires in cytomegalovirus infection. This clonotype was found many times. TCRdb reprocessed the reads with MiXCR, giving one entry per CDR3 protein. Of more than 500,000 distinct CDR3 sequences listed, 16% were seen once; the top ten hold 20% to 30%. V trimming: 5 bases; J trimming: 5 bases; junction bases outside the gene matches: 21. This CDR3 region has 18 residues. Germline-derived CDR1 and CDR2 are MDHEN and SYDVKM. The rearrangement uses TRBV28 and TRBJ2-7; 7 nucleotides align to TRBD2. This receptor was obtained from a human donor in good health (CMV status not recorded). Some clones in this sample may be carry-over from other donors' samples. The sequencing sample was made of CD8+ T cells from PBMCs. The CDR3 DNA follows: TGTGCCAGCAGTACACCCCTTCTCCTGGGCGGGAGTTACCACGAGCAGTACTTC. Translating gives CASSTPLLLGGSYHEQYF.